Given below is one T cell receptor (beta chain) in context. Its antigen remains unidentified. Each CDR3 protein is one row after TCRdb ran MiXCR on the 5' RACE reads. This sample has fewer than 85,000 distinct CDR3 sequences, with more than 15% found just once. This sample was taken from a study of neurological immune-mediated disorders. This CDR3 comprises 15 residues. Study results and caveats: None of the CDR3 amino acid sequences found in expanded clones was shared across subjects. This suggests that the TCR-beta repertoires were private in all groups.

Sequenced material: PBMCs. This TCR was recovered from a woman aged 40 to 50 in good health. V and J are TRBV21-1 and TRBJ2-3; no DNA check was done on the table's D call, TRBD2. TRBV21-1 is designated a pseudogene. The CDR3 region is CAMGGLAGLTDTQYF. The CDR3 DNA sequence: TGTGCCATGGGGGGACTAGCGGGGCTCACAGATACGCAGTATTTT.